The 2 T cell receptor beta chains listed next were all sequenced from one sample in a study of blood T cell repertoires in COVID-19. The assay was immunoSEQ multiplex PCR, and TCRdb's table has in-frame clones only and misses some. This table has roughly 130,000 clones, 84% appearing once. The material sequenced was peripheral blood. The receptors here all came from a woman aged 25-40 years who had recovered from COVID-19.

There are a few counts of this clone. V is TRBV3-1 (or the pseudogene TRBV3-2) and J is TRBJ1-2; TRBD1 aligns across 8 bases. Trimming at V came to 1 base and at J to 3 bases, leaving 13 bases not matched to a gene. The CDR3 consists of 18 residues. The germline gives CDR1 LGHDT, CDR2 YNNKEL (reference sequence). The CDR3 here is CASSQGHRGSNGDYGYTF. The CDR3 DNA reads TGTGCCAGCAGCCAAGGCCACAGGGGGAGCAACGGGGACTATGGCTACACCTTC.

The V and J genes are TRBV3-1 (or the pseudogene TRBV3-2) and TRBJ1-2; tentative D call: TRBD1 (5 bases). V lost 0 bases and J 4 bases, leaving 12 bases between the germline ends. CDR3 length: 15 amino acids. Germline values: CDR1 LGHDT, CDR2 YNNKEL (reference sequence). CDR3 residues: CASSQEQGLLYGYTF. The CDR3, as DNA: TGTGCCAGCAGCCAAGAGCAGGGACTGCTCTATGGCTACACCTTC.